These T cell receptor beta chains were read from a single sample in a study of cytomegalovirus exposure and HLA in healthy donors. Assay: immunoSEQ multiplex PCR; the TCRdb copy retains only in-frame clones and omits some. The sample shows around 130,000 clones, approximately 70% of them seen only once. Material: PBMCs. These receptors were obtained from a woman aged 60-70 years in good health and CMV-seropositive. Each CDR3 is given with its conserved first and last residue. The D gene is left open where the match is weak. Size tells how often a clone was seen (once, few, many) or the class of an expanded clone, and some rows leave it out.

J gene,D gene,clone size,V gene,CDR3 protein,CDR3 DNA
TRBJ2-3,TRBD2,.,TRBV4-2,CASSQGLAGVGDTQYF,TGTGCCAGCAGCCAAGGACTAGCGGGGGTCGGGGATACGCAGTATTTT
TRBJ1-6,.,once,TRBV15,CATSRDPARDSPLHF,TGTGCCACCAGCAGAGATCCTGCCAGGGATTCACCCCTCCACTTT
TRBJ2-5,.,.,TRBV7-3,CASSLAGQKQETQYF,TGTGCCAGCAGCTTAGCGGGACAGAAACAAGAGACCCAGTACTTC
TRBJ2-1,TRBD2,.,TRBV13,CASSLPTSGAYNEQFF,TGTGCCAGCAGCTTGCCGACTAGCGGGGCTTACAATGAGCAGTTCTTC
TRBJ2-5,TRBD2,few,TRBV5-6,CASSPGLAGKETQYF,TGTGCCAGCAGCCCCGGGCTAGCGGGGAAAGAGACCCAGTACTTC
TRBJ2-3,TRBD2,.,TRBV11-2,CASSFSLRSGGFTDTQYF,TGTGCCAGCAGCTTTTCTCTTCGTAGCGGGGGGTTCACAGATACGCAGTATTTT
TRBJ1-2,TRBD1,.,TRBV10-1,CASRRDRGSYGYTF,TGCGCCAGCAGGCGGGACAGGGGGTCCTATGGCTACACCTTC
TRBJ2-5,TRBD2,.,TRBV5-1,CASSWASGDQETQYF,TGCGCCAGCAGTTGGGCTAGCGGGGATCAAGAGACCCAGTACTTC
TRBJ2-1,.,.,TRBV6-5,CASSYWAGFGNEQFF,TGTGCCAGCAGTTATTGGGCAGGGTTTGGAAATGAGCAGTTCTTC
TRBJ2-1,.,.,TRBV18,CASSPPQGGSYNEQFF,TGTGCCAGCTCACCACCGCAGGGGGGCTCCTACAATGAGCAGTTCTTC
TRBJ1-2,TRBD1,.,TRBV27,CAIGTGARGDYGYTF,TGTGCCATCGGGACAGGGGCCCGGGGGGACTATGGCTACACCTTC
TRBJ2-3,TRBD2,.,TRBV6-5,CASSGVGNTDTQYF,TGTGCCAGTAGCGGGGTGGGGAACACAGATACGCAGTATTTT
TRBJ2-7,TRBD2,once,TRBV7-6,CASSLGAGGYEQYF,TGTGCCAGCAGCTTAGGGGCGGGGGGCTACGAGCAGTACTTC
TRBJ1-1,TRBD1,.,TRBV5-1,CASSPGQANTEAFF,TGCGCCAGCAGCCCAGGACAGGCGAACACTGAAGCTTTCTTT
TRBJ2-7,.,.,TRBV9,CASSGAGAYEQYF,TGTGCCAGCAGCGGGGCAGGGGCCTACGAGCAGTACTTC
TRBJ2-3,.,once,TRBV27,CASRLARSGGDTQYF,TGTGCCAGCAGGCTTGCTAGATCTGGCGGAGATACGCAGTATTTT
TRBJ2-5,.,.,TRBV4-1,CASSQAGEETQYF,TGCGCCAGCAGCCAAGCCGGGGAAGAGACCCAGTACTTC
TRBJ1-1,.,.,TRBV29-1,CSVESGPNTEAFF,TGCAGCGTTGAAAGTGGCCCCAACACTGAAGCTTTCTTT
TRBJ2-2,TRBD2,.,TRBV12-5,CASGLGLAGFANTGELFF,TGTGCTAGTGGTTTGGGACTAGCGGGGTTCGCGAACACCGGGGAGCTGTTTTTT
TRBJ2-1,TRBD2,.,TRBV11-3,CASSPRGGSSYNEQFF,TGTGCCAGCAGCCCCCGGGGGGGGAGCTCCTACAATGAGCAGTTCTTC
TRBJ1-4,.,few,TRBV29-1,CSVEQEKLFF,TGCAGCGTTGAACAGGAAAAACTGTTTTTT
TRBJ2-7,.,.,TRBV6-5,CASSLRIPYEQYF,TGTGCCAGCAGCCTTAGAATCCCCTACGAGCAGTACTTC
TRBJ1-1,TRBD1,.,TRBV5-4,CASSRPGGSNTEAFF,TGTGCCAGCAGCCGTCCAGGGGGCTCCAACACTGAAGCTTTCTTT
TRBJ1-2,.,.,TRBV5-1,CASSLGSDYGYTF,TGCGCCAGCAGCTTAGGGAGTGACTATGGCTACACCTTC
TRBJ2-5,.,.,TRBV14,CASSQVHSSEAQYF,TGTGCCAGCAGCCAAGTGCACAGTTCGGAGGCCCAGTACTTC
TRBJ1-3,.,few,TRBV7-8,CASSTTPHRASSGNTIYF,TGTGCCAGCAGCACGACGCCACACAGGGCGAGCTCTGGAAACACCATATATTTT
TRBJ1-1,TRBD1,few,TRBV9,CASSGWTGTEAFF,TGTGCCAGCAGCGGCTGGACAGGGACTGAAGCTTTCTTT
TRBJ2-5,.,few,TRBV7-2,CASRPWGRAETQYF,TGTGCCAGCAGGCCATGGGGGCGGGCAGAGACCCAGTACTTC
TRBJ2-7,.,once,TRBV5-1,CASSSTPLGSGSYEQYF,TGCGCCAGCAGCTCAACCCCTTTGGGCAGCGGGTCCTACGAGCAGTACTTC
TRBJ1-6,.,.,TRBV9,CASSVEVTADSPLHF,TGTGCCAGCAGCGTAGAGGTGACAGCCGATTCACCCCTCCACTTT
TRBJ1-2,.,.,TRBV2,CATLGGGYTF,TGTGCCACCTTAGGAGGAGGCTACACCTTC
TRBJ1-2,TRBD1,.,TRBV25-1,CASSDPGQGRGGYTF,TGTGCCAGCAGTGACCCAGGACAGGGGAGGGGTGGCTACACCTTC
TRBJ2-2,TRBD1,.,TRBV5-6,CASSLQGSGELFF,TGTGCCAGCAGCCTACAGGGGTCCGGGGAGCTGTTTTTT
TRBJ1-1,TRBD1,few,TRBV11-3,CASSFTGTGGLNTEAFF,TGTGCCAGCAGCTTCACCGGGACAGGGGGCCTGAACACTGAAGCTTTCTTT
TRBJ2-7,TRBD1,few,TRBV18,CASSPGQGLDEQYF,TGTGCCAGCTCACCAGGACAGGGGTTGGATGAGCAGTACTTC
TRBJ1-2,TRBD1,.,TRBV10-3,CAIRDRVDLYGYTF,TGTGCCATCAGAGACAGGGTTGATCTCTATGGCTACACCTTC
TRBJ2-2,.,.,TRBV18,CASSRQVILNTGELFF,TGTGCCAGCTCTCGACAGGTTATACTGAACACCGGGGAGCTGTTTTTT
TRBJ2-2,TRBD2,.,TRBV2,CAGSGTSGGAGELFF,TGTGCCGGCTCCGGGACTAGCGGGGGAGCCGGGGAGCTGTTTTTT
TRBJ1-2,TRBD1,once,TRBV5-4,CASSPGQGASAYGYTF,TGTGCCAGCAGCCCGGGACAGGGGGCGTCAGCGTATGGCTACACCTTC
TRBJ1-5,.,.,TRBV4-1,CASSQAEYSNQPQHF,TGCGCCAGCAGCCAAGCGGAGTATAGCAATCAGCCCCAGCATTTT
TRBJ1-6,.,.,TRBV5-5,CASRYRQTNSPLHF,TGTGCCAGCAGATATCGACAGACGAATTCACCCCTCCACTTT
TRBJ1-2,TRBD1,.,TRBV10-2,CASSRDSIGYGYTF,TGCGCCAGCAGTCGGGACAGCATTGGCTATGGCTACACCTTC
TRBJ2-7,.,once,TRBV10-2,CASSEPGPYEQYF,TGCGCCAGCAGTGAACCAGGGCCCTACGAGCAGTACTTC
TRBJ1-4,.,.,TRBV4-1,CASSQGGRSNEKLFF,TGCGCCAGCAGCCAAGGAGGGAGGAGTAATGAAAAACTGTTTTTT
TRBJ2-3,TRBD2,.,TRBV15,CATSRRSGGGTDTQYF,TGTGCCACCAGCAGACGTAGCGGGGGGGGCACAGATACGCAGTATTTT
TRBJ2-2,.,.,TRBV11-2,CASSLEREIAGELFF,TGTGCCAGCAGCTTAGAAAGGGAGATAGCCGGGGAGCTGTTTTTT
TRBJ1-1,TRBD1,.,TRBV5-1,CASSLGQENTEAFF,TGCGCCAGCAGCCTGGGACAGGAGAACACTGAAGCTTTCTTT
TRBJ2-3,.,once,TRBV7-9,CASSLAQGTDTQYF,TGTGCCAGCAGCTTAGCCCAGGGGACCGATACGCAGTATTTT
TRBJ1-6,.,.,TRBV18,CASSTTRDPNSPLHF,TGTGCCAGCTCGACCACCAGGGATCCCAATTCACCCCTCCACTTT
TRBJ1-3,TRBD1,few,TRBV6-1,CASSATGIGNTIYF,TGTGCCAGCAGCGCGACAGGGATTGGAAACACCATATATTTT
TRBJ1-1,.,once,TRBV5-1,CASSLNGGSTEAFF,TGCGCCAGCAGCTTGAATGGGGGGAGCACTGAAGCTTTCTTT
TRBJ2-3,.,.,TRBV6-1,CASSELSAGTIVDTQYF,TGTGCCAGCAGTGAACTGAGTGCAGGGACAATTGTGGATACGCAGTATTTT
TRBJ2-1,TRBD2,.,TRBV9,CASSGGLAGTNEQFF,TGTGCCAGCAGCGGGGGACTAGCGGGGACCAATGAGCAGTTCTTC
TRBJ1-2,.,few,TRBV9,CASSAWGTNYGYTF,TGTGCCAGCAGTGCCTGGGGCACCAACTATGGCTACACCTTC
TRBJ2-5,.,.,TRBV6-6,CASSYAGRRGQETQYF,TGTGCCAGCAGTTACGCAGGGAGACGGGGGCAAGAGACCCAGTACTTC
TRBJ1-6,.,.,TRBV15,CATSSAWGHLQDSPLHF,TGTGCCACCAGCAGTGCCTGGGGACACCTTCAGGATTCACCCCTCCACTTT
TRBJ1-1,TRBD1,.,TRBV2,CASSKDRGQAEAFF,TGTGCCAGCAGTAAAGACAGGGGGCAAGCTGAAGCTTTCTTT
TRBJ1-1,.,.,TRBV7-9,CASSYFQGNTEAFF,TGTGCCAGCAGCTATTTCCAGGGGAACACTGAAGCTTTCTTT
TRBJ2-3,.,.,TRBV23-1,CASSPPRSDTQYF,TGCGCCAGCAGTCCTCCCCGGAGCGATACGCAGTATTTT
TRBJ2-7,TRBD2,once,TRBV19,CASKSRLAGGGYEQYF,TGTGCCAGCAAATCGAGACTAGCGGGGGGTGGCTACGAGCAGTACTTC